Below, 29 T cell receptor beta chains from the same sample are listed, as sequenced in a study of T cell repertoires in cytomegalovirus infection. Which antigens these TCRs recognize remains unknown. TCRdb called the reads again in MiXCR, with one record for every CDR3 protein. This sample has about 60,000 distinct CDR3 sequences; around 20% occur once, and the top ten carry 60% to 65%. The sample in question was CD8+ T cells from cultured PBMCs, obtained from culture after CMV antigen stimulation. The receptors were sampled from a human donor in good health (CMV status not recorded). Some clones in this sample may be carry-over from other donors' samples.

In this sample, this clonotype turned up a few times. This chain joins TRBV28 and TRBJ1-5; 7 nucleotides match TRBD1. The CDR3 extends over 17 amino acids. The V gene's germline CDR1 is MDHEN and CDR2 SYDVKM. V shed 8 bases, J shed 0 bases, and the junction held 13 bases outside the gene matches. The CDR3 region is CASDSPVTGSSNQPQHF. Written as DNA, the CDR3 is TGTGCCAGCGATAGTCCGGTGACAGGGTCTAGCAATCAGCCCCAGCATTTT.

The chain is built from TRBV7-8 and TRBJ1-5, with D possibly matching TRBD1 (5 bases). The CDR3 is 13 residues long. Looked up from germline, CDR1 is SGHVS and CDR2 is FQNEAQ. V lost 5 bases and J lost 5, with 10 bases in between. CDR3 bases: TGTGCCAGCAGCCCCTCGGGGGATCAGCCCCAGCATTTT. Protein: CASSPSGDQPQHF.

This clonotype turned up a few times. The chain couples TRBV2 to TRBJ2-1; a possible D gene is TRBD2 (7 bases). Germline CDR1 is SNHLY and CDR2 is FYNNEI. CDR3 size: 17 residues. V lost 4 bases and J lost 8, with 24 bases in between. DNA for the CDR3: TGTGCCAGCAGTGTCGACGTGGGGGGGGCCACCGGAGATGAGCAGTTCTTC. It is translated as CASSVDVGGATGDEQFF.

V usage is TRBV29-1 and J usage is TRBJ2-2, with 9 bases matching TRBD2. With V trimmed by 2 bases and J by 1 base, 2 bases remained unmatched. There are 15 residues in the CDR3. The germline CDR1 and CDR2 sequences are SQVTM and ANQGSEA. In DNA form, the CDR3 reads TGCAGCGTTGAACTAGCGGGACAGAACACCGGGGAGCTGTTTTTT. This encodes CSVELAGQNTGELFF.

The CDR3 here is CASSGVAGTQKQFF. The CDR3 DNA reads as TGTGCCAGCAGTGGGGTAGCGGGCACCCAAAAGCAGTTCTTC. This rearrangement joins TRBV2 to TRBJ2-1; TRBD2 aligns across 7 bases. CDR1 is SNHLY, CDR2 FYNNEI, per germline. The CDR3 is 14 amino acids. V gave up 4 bases and J gave up 11 bases; unmatched junction bases: 11.

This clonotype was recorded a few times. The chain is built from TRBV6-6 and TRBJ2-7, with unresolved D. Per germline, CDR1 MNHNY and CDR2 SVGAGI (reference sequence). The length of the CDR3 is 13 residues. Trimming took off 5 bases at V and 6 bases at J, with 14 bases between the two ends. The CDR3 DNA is TGTGCCAGCAGTCTTATGTACGTGATCGAGCAGTACTTC. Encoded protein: CASSLMYVIEQYF.

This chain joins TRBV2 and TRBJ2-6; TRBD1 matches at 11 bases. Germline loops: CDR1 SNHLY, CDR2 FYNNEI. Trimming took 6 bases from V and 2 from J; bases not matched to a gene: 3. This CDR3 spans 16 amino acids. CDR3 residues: CASSSGQGAGANVLTF. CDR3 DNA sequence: TGTGCCAGCAGCTCGGGACAGGGGGCTGGGGCCAACGTCCTGACTTTC.

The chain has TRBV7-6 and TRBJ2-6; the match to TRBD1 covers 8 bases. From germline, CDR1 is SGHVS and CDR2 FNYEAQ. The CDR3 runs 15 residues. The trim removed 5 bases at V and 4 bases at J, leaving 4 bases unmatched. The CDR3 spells CASSLTGDGANVLTF. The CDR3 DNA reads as TGTGCCAGCAGCCTGACAGGGGACGGGGCCAACGTCCTGACTTTC.

As DNA, the CDR3 is TGTGCCAGCAGTTCCGTAGGGGAAGGGGCCGGCGGGGAGCTGTTTTTT. This gives the protein CASSSVGEGAGGELFF. The chain has TRBV28 and TRBJ2-2; TRBD1 might be the D (5 bases). The germline V gene encodes CDR1 MDHEN and CDR2 SYDVKM. The CDR3 has 16 amino acids. The V and J ends lost 4 bases and 7 bases respectively, with 19 bases between them. Supplemented by reference TRBV28 and TRBJ2-2, the full variable domain reads DVKVTQSSRYLVKRTGEKVFLECVQDMDHENMFWYRQDPGLGLRLIYFSYDVKMKEKGDIPEGYSVSREKKERFSLILESASTNQTSMYLCASSSVGEGAGGELFFGEGSRLTVL.

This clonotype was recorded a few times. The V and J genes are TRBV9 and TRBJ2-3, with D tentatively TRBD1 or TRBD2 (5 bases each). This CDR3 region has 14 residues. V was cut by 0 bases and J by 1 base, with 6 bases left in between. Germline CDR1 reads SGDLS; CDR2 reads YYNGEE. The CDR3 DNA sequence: TGTGCCAGCAGCGTAGGGGACCGCACAGATACGCAGTATTTT. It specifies CASSVGDRTDTQYF.

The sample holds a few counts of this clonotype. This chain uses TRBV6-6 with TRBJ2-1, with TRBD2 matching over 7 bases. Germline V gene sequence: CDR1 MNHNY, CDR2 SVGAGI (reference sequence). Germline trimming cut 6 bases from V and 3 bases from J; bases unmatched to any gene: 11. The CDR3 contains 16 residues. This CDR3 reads CASRPGGGTIYNEQFF. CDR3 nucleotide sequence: TGTGCCAGCAGGCCCGGTGGCGGGACTATCTACAATGAGCAGTTCTTC.

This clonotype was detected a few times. The CDR3 DNA reads TGTGCCAGCAGTTGGGGGGGTGAGCAGTACTTC. It codes for CASSWGGEQYF. The chain carries TRBV6-6 and TRBJ2-7, with 7 positions matching TRBD2. V lost 4 bases, J lost 7 bases, and 1 base stayed unmatched. This CDR3 contains 11 residues. CDR1 and CDR2 from the germline V gene are MNHNY and SVGAGI (reference sequence).

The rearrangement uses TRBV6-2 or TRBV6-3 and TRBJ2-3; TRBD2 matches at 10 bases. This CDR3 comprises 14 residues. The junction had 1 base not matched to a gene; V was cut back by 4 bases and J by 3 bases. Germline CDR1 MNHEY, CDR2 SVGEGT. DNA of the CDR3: TGTGCCAGCAGTTCGGGACTAGCGACAGATACGCAGTATTTT. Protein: CASSSGLATDTQYF.

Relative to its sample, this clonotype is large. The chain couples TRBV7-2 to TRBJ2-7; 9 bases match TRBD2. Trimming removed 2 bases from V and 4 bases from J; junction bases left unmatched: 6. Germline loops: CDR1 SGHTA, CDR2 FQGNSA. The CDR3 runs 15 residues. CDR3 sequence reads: CASSLLSSGEYEQYF. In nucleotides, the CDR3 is TGTGCCAGCAGCTTATTGTCTAGCGGGGAATACGAGCAGTACTTC.

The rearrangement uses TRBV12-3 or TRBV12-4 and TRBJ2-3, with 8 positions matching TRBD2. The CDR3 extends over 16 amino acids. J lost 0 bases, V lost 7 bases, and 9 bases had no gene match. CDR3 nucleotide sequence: TGTGCCAGCAATTCCGGGACTAGGGCGAGCACAGATACGCAGTATTTT. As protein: CASNSGTRASTDTQYF.

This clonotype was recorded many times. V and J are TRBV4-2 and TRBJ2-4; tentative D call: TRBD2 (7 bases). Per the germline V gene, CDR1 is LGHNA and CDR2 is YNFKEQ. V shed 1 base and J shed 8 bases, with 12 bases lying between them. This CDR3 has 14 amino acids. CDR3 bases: TGTGCCAGCAGCCAAGGGGGAGGGGGGCACATTCAGTACTTC. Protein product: CASSQGGGGHIQYF.

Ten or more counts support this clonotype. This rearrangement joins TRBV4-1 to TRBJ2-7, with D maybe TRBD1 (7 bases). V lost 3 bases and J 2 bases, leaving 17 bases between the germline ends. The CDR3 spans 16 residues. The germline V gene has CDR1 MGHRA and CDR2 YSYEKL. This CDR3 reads CASSHGADRTTYEQYF. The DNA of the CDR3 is TGCGCCAGCAGCCATGGAGCGGACAGGACTACCTACGAGCAGTACTTC.

CDR3: CASSQLPGPSSTDTQYF. In nucleotides, the CDR3 is TGTGCCAGCAGCCAGCTTCCGGGACCCTCTAGCACAGATACGCAGTATTTT. The J gene is TRBJ2-3, the V gene TRBV5-5; D is possibly TRBD1 or TRBD2 (5 bases each). Germline CDR1 reads SGHKS; CDR2 reads YYEKEE (reference sequence). This CDR3 contains 17 residues. V lost 4 bases to trimming and J lost 0 bases, with 18 bases between them.

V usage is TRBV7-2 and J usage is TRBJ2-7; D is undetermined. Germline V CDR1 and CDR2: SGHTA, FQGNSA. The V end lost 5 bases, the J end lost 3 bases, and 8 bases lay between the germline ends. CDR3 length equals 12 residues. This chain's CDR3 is CASSPRIYEQYF. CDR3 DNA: TGTGCCAGCAGCCCGAGAATCTACGAGCAGTACTTC.

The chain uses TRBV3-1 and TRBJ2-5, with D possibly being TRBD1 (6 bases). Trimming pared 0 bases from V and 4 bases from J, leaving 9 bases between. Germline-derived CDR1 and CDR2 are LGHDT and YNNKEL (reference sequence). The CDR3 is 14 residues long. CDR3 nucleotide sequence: TGTGCCAGCAGCCAAGATCTGGACAGAGAGACCCAGTACTTC. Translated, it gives CASSQDLDRETQYF.

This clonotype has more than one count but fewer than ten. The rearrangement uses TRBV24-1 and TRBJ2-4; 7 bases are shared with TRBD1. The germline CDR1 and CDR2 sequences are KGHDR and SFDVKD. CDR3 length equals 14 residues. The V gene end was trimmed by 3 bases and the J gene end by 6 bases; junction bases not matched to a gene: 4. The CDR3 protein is CATSDPGQVNIQYF. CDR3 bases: TGTGCCACCAGTGATCCCGGACAGGTAAACATTCAGTACTTC.

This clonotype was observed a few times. In DNA, the CDR3 is TGTGCCAGCAGCCCTCAGGACGGAACTAATGAAAAACTGTTTTTT. Amino acids: CASSPQDGTNEKLFF. J is TRBJ1-4 and V is TRBV7-8; D is unclear. This CDR3 spans 15 amino acids. V was trimmed by 5 bases and J by 1 base, leaving 11 bases between them. Germline loops: CDR1 SGHVS, CDR2 FQNEAQ. The full variable domain, in which reference TRBV7-8 and TRBJ1-4 provide the parts outside the CDR3, is GAGVSQSPRYKVAKRGQDVALRCDPISGHVSLFWYQQALGQGPEFLTYFQNEAQLDKSGLPSDRFFAERPEGSVSTLKIQRTQQEDSAVYLCASSPQDGTNEKLFFGSGTQLSVL.

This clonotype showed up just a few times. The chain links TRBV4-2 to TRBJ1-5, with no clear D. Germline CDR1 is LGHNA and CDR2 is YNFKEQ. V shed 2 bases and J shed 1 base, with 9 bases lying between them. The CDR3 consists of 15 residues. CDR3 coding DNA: TGTGCCAGCAGCCAAATCAAGGGAAGCAATCAGCCCCAGCATTTT. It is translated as CASSQIKGSNQPQHF.

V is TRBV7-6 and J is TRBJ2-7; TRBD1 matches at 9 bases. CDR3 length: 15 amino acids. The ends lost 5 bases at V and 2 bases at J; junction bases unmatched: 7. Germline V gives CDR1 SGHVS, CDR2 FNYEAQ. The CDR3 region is CASSPDRDRAYEQYF. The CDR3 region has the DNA TGTGCCAGCAGCCCAGACCGGGACAGGGCCTACGAGCAGTACTTC.

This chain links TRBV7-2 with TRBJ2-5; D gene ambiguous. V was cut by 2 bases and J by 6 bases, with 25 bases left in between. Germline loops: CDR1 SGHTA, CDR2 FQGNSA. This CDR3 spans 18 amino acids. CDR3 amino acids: CASSLILLTVNWNQTQYF. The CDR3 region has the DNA TGTGCCAGCAGCTTAATTCTGCTGACGGTCAACTGGAATCAGACCCAGTACTTC. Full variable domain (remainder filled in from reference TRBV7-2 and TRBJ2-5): GAGVSQSPSNKVTEKGKDVELRCDPISGHTALYWYRQSLGQGLEFLIYFQGNSAPDKSGLPSDRFSAERTGGSVSTLTIQRTQQEDSAVYLCASSLILLTVNWNQTQYFGPGTRLLVL.

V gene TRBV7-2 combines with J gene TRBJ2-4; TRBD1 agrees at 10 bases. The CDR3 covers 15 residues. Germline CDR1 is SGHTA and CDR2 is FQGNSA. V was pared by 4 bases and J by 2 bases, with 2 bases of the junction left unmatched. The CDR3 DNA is TGTGCCAGCAGCTCGGGACAGGGGTCCAAAAACATTCAGTACTTC. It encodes CASSSGQGSKNIQYF. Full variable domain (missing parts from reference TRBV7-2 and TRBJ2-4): GAGVSQSPSNKVTEKGKDVELRCDPISGHTALYWYRQSLGQGLEFLIYFQGNSAPDKSGLPSDRFSAERTGGSVSTLTIQRTQQEDSAVYLCASSSGQGSKNIQYFGAGTRLSVL.

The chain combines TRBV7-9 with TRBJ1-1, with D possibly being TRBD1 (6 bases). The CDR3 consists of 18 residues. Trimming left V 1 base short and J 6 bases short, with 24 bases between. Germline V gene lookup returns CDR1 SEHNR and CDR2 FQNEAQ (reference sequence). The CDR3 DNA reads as TGTGCCAGCAGCTTAGTAGGGGGGTCGCAGGCCGAACTGGCTGAAGCTTTCTTT. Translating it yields CASSLVGGSQAELAEAFF.

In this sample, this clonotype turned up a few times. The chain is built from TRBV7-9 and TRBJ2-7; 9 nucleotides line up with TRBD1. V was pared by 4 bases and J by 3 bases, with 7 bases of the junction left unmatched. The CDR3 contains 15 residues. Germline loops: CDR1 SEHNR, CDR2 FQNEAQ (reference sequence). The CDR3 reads CASSYGQGLNYEQYF. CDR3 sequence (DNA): TGTGCCAGCAGCTATGGACAGGGGTTAAACTACGAGCAGTACTTC. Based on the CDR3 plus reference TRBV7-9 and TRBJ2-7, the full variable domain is DTGVSQNPRHKITKRGQNVTFRCDPISEHNRLYWYRQTLGQGPEFLTYFQNEAQLEKSRLLSDRFSAERPKGSFSTLEIQRTEQGDSAMYLCASSYGQGLNYEQYFGPGTRLTVT.

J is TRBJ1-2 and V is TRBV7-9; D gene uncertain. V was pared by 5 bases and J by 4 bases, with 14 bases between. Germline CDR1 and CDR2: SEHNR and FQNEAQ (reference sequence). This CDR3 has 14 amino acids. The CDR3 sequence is CASSPSGGFYGYTF. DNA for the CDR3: TGTGCCAGCAGCCCGTCGGGAGGGTTCTATGGCTACACCTTC.